The sequence of this TCR beta chain was determined in a study of cytomegalovirus exposure and HLA in healthy donors. General study findings and limits: In a later analysis, a genetic analysis reported fewer productive-TCR N-insertions in an Asian-associated ancestry cluster than the cohort average. Follow-up analysis later connected one missense variant in DCLRE1C with trimming of TCR beta V- and J-genes.

Comment on this clone: Antigen unknown.

Primers included in the PCR were 60 Vbeta and 13 Jbeta primers. Clones were sequenced by immunoSEQ multiplex PCR, and TCRdb holds only the in-frame ones, with some missing. The sample has over 150,000 clones, about 80% seen once. The length of the CDR3 is 13 residues. From germline, CDR1 is MDHEN and CDR2 SYDVKM. Trimming left V 6 bases short and J 3 bases short, with 11 bases between. The clonotype comes from a woman under 40 in good health and CMV-seronegative. The sequencing sample was made of PBMCs. The V call is TRBV28, the J call TRBJ1-1, with a possible D match to TRBD1 (6 bases). The CDR3 DNA reads TGTGCCAGCAGGGACAGCTATGACACTGAAGCTTTCTTT. This gives the protein CASRDSYDTEAFF.